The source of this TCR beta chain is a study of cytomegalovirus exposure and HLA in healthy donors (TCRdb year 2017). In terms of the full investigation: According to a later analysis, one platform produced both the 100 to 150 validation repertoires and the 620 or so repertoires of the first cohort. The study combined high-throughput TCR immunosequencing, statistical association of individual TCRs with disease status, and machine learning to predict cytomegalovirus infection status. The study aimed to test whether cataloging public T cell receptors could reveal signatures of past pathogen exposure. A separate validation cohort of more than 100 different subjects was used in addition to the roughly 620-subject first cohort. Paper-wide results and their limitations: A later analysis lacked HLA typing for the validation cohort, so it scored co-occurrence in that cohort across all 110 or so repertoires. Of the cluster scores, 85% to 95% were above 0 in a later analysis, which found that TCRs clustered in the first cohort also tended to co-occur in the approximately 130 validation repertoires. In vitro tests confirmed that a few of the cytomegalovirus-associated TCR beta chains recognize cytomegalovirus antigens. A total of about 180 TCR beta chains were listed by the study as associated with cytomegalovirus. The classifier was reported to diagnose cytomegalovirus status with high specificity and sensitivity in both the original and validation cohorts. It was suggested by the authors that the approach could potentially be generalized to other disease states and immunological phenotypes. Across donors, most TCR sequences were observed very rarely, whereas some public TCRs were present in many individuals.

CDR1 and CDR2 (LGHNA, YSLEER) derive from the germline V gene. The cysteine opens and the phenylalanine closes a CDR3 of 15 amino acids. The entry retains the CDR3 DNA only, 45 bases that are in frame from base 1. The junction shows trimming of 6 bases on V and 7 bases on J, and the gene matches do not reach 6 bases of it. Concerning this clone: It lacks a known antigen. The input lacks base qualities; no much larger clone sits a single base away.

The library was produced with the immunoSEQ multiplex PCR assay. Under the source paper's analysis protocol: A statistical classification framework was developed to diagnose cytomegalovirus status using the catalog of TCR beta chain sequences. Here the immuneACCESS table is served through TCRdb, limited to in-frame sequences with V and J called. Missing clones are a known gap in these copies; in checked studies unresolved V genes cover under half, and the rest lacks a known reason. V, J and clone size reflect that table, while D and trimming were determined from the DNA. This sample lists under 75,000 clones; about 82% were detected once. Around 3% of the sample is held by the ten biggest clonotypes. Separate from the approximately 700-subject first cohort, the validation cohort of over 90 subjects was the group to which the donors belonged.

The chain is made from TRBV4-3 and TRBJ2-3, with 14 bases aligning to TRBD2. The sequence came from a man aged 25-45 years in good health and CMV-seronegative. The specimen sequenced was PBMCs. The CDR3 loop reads CASSTTSGGANTQYF. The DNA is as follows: TGCGCCAGCAGTACGACTAGCGGGGGGGCAAATACGCAGTATTTT.